The rows below give T cell receptor beta chains drawn from one sample of a study of regulatory T cells in long-lasting Graves disease. From the multiplex PCR reads, TCRdb called clonotypes with MiXCR, one entry per CDR3 protein. This sample has roughly 700,000 distinct CDR3 sequences, with about 30% found just once. The sequencing used peripheral blood mononuclear cells (PBMCs), collected when the disease was refractory, from a patient treated with antithyroid drugs. These receptors were obtained from a female donor with Graves disease. The CDR3 runs from the conserved cysteine through the conserved F or W. The order of the fields is V gene, D gene, clone size, J gene, CDR3 length, CDR3 DNA, CDR3 protein. A D gene is named only where the DNA matches it firmly. Only some rows state a clone size, as once, few, many or a class for expanded clones.

V: TRBV12-3/TRBV12-4
D: NA
size: many
J: TRBJ1-2
length: 11
DNA: TGTGCCAGCAGCTCCCATTATGGCTACACCTTC
CDR3: CASSSHYGYTF

V: TRBV7-6
D: NA
size: few
J: TRBJ1-5
length: 13
DNA: TGTGCCAGCAGCTTTGGGGAAAATCAGCCCCAGCATTTT
CDR3: CASSFGENQPQHF

V: TRBV28
D: NA
size: many
J: TRBJ1-6
length: 15
DNA: TGTGCCAGCAGTTTGAAAGTCCCGGGGTTTTCACCCCTCCACTTT
CDR3: CASSLKVPGFSPLHF

V: TRBV7-2
D: NA
size: few
J: TRBJ2-5
length: 15
DNA: TGTGCCAGCAGCCCCACGAGGACAATCGTCGGGACCCAGTACTTC
CDR3: CASSPTRTIVGTQYF

V: TRBV5-1
D: NA
size: NA
J: TRBJ1-1
length: 15
DNA: TGCGCCAGCAGCTTGGTGGGCGGAGAGAACACTGAAGCTTTCTTT
CDR3: CASSLVGGENTEAFF

V: TRBV20-1
D: NA
size: NA
J: TRBJ2-7
length: 15
DNA: TGCAGTGCTAGAGATCCAGCGCTAGCCACGGGGGAGCAGTACTTC
CDR3: CSARDPALATGEQYF

V: TRBV19
D: NA
size: NA
J: TRBJ1-1
length: 12
DNA: TGTGCCAGTAGTATACATCAGAGTGAAGCTTTCTTT
CDR3: CASSIHQSEAFF

V: TRBV12-3/TRBV12-4
D: NA
size: few
J: TRBJ2-2
length: 14
DNA: TGTGCCAGCAGACCCGGACAGCCTAAGGGGGAGCTGTTTTTT
CDR3: CASRPGQPKGELFF

V: TRBV13
D: NA
size: few
J: TRBJ1-2
length: 15
DNA: TGTGCCAGCAGCTTAGCAGTGAGAGCTAACTATGGCTACACCTTC
CDR3: CASSLAVRANYGYTF

V: TRBV12-3/TRBV12-4
D: NA
size: NA
J: TRBJ1-5
length: 14
DNA: TGTGCCAGCAGTTTAACCAGGGGTTATCAGCCCCAGCATTTT
CDR3: CASSLTRGYQPQHF